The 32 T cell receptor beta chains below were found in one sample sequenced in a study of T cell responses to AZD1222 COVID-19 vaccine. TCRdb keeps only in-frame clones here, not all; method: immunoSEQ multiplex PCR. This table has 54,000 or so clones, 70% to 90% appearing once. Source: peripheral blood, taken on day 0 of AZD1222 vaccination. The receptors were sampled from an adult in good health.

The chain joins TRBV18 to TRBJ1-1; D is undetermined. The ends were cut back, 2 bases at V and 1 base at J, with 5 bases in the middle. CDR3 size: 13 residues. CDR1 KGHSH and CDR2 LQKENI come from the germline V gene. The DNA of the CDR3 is TGTGCCAGCTCACCAAGTGAGAACACTGAAGCTTTCTTT. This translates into CASSPSENTEAFF. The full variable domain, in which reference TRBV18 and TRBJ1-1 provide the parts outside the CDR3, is NAGVMQNPRHLVRRRGQEARLRCSPMKGHSHVYWYRQLPEEGLKFMVYLQKENIIDESGMPKERFSAEFPKEGPSILRIQQVVRGDSAAYFCASSPSENTEAFFGQGTRLTVV.

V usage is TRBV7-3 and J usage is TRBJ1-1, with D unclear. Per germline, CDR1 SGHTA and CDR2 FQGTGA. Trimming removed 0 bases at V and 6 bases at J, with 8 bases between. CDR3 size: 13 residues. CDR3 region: CASSLTEAAEAFF. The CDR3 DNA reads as TGTGCCAGCAGCTTAACGGAGGCGGCTGAAGCTTTCTTT.

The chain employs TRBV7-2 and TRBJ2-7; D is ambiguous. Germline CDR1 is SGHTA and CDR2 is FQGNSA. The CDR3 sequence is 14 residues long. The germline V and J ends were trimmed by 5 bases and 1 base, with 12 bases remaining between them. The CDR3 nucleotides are TGTGCCAGCAGCCTGATGGACCGTTCCTACGAGCAGTACTTC. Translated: CASSLMDRSYEQYF.

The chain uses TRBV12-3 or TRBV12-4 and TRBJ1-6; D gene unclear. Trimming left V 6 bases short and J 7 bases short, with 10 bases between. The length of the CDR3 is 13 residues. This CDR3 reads CASSYTGNSPLHF. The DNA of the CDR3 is TGTGCCAGCAGCTACACCGGAAATTCACCCCTCCACTTT.

The CDR3: CSVGAEYGYTF. In DNA form, the CDR3 reads TGCAGCGTTGGAGCAGAATATGGCTACACCTTC. V gene TRBV29-1 combines with J gene TRBJ1-2; D is ambiguous. Trimming removed 4 bases at V and 5 bases at J, with 8 bases between. There are 11 residues in the CDR3. Germline lookup yields CDR1 SQVTM and CDR2 ANQGSEA.

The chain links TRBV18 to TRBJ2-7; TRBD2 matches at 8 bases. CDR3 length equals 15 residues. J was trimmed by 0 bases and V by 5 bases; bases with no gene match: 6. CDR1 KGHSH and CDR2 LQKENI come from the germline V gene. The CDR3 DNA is TGTGCCAGCTCAAAGAGGGGGACTAGCTCCTACGAGCAGTACTTC. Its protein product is CASSKRGTSSYEQYF.

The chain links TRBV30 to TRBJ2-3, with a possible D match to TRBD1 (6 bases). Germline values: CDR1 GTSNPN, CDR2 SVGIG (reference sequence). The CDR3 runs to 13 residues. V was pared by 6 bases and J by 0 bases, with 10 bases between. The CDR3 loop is CACYRASTDTQYF. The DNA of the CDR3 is TGTGCCTGCTACAGGGCGAGCACAGATACGCAGTATTTT.

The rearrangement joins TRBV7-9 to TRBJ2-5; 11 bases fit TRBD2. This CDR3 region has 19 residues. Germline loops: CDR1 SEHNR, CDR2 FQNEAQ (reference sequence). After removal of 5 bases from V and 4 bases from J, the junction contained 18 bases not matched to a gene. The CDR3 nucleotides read TGTGCCAGCAGCCCACAACGGGCAGGACTAGCGGGTTTTTCAGAGACCCAGTACTTC. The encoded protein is CASSPQRAGLAGFSETQYF.

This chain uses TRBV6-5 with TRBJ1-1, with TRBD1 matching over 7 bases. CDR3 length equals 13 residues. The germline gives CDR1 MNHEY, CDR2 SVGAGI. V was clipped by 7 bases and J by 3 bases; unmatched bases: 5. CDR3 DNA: TGTGCCAGCATTCTCAGGGGGGACACTGAAGCTTTCTTT. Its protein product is CASILRGDTEAFF.

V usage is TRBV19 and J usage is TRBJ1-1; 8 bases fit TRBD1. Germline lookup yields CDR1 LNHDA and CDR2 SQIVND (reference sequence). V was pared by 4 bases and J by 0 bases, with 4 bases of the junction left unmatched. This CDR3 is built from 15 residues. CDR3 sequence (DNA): TGTGCCAGTAGTACACAGGGGGGGGTGAACACTGAAGCTTTCTTT. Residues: CASSTQGGVNTEAFF.

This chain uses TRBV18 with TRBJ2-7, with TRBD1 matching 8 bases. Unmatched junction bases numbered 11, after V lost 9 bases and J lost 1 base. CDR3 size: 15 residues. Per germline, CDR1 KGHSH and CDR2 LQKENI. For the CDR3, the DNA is TGTGCCAGTTCCCCGGCAGGGGGCGGTTCCTACGAGCAGTACTTC. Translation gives CASSPAGGGSYEQYF.

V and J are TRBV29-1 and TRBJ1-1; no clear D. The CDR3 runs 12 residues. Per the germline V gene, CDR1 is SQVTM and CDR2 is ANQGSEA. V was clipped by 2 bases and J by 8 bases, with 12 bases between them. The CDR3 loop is CSVEPTGQEAFF. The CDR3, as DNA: TGCAGCGTTGAACCCACCGGCCAAGAAGCTTTCTTT.

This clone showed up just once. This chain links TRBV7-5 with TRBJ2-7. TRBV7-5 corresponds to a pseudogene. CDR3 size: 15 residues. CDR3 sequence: CARSLYKVLGYEQYF. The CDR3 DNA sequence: TGTGCCAGAAGCTTATATAAGGTTTTAGGCTACGAGCAGTACTTC.

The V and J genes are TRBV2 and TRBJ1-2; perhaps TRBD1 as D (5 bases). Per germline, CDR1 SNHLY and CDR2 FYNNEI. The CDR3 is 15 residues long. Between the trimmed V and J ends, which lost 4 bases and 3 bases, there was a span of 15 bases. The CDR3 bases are TGTGCCAGCAGTGTTCCTTCAGGGTCGGACTATGGCTACACCTTC. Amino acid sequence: CASSVPSGSDYGYTF.

This chain's CDR3 is CASSPQAGGNYGYTF. CDR3 bases: TGTGCCAGCAGCCCCCAGGCAGGGGGTAACTATGGCTACACCTTC. The chain carries TRBV7-8 and TRBJ1-2; 7 nucleotides align to TRBD1. Germline trimming cut 5 bases from V and 1 base from J; bases unmatched to any gene: 7. CDR1 is SGHVS and CDR2 is FQNEAQ in the germline V gene. This CDR3 contains 15 residues.

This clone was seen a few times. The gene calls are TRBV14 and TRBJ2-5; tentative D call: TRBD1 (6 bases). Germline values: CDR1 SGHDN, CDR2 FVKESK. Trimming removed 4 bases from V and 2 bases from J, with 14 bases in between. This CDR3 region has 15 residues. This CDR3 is CASSRNIGTQETQYF. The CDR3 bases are TGTGCCAGCAGCCGAAATATCGGGACACAAGAGACCCAGTACTTC.

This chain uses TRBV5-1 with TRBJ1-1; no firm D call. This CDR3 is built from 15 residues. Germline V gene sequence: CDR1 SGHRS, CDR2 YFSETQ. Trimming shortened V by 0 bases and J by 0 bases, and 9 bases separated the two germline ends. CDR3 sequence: CASSLEGTLNTEAFF. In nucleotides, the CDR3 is TGCGCCAGCAGCTTGGAGGGCACCTTGAACACTGAAGCTTTCTTT.

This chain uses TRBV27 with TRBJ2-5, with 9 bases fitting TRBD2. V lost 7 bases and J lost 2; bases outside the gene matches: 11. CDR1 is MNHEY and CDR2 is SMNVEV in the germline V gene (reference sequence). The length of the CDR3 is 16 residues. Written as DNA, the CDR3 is TGTGCCAGCACTACTAGACGAGCGGGAGGTCAAGAGACCCAGTACTTC. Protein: CASTTRRAGGQETQYF.

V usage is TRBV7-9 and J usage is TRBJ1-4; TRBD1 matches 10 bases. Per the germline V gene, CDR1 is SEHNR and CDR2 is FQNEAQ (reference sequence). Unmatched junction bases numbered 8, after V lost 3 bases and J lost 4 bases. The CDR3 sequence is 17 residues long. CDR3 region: CASSLGTGALLNEKLFF. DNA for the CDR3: TGTGCCAGCAGCTTGGGGACAGGGGCCCTCCTTAATGAAAAACTGTTTTTT.

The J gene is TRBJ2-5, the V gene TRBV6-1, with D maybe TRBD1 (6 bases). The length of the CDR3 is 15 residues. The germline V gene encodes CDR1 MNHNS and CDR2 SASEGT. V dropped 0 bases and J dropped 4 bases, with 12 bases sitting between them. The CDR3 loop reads CASSEAGGRLETQYF. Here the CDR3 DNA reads TGTGCCAGCAGTGAAGCAGGGGGTAGGTTAGAGACCCAGTACTTC.

CDR3 DNA: TGTGCCAGCAGCTCAGGGTTCTGGGAGGCCAACGTCCTGACTTTC. This encodes CASSSGFWEANVLTF. V usage is TRBV7-6 and J usage is TRBJ2-6, with D possibly being TRBD1 (5 bases). The V and J ends lost 4 bases and 6 bases respectively, with 13 bases between them. In germline, CDR1 is SGHVS, CDR2 FNYEAQ. The CDR3 is made up of 15 amino acids. Together with reference TRBV7-6 and TRBJ2-6, the CDR3 gives the full variable domain: GAGVSQSPRYKVTKRGQDVALRCDPISGHVSLYWYRQALGQGPEFLTYFNYEAQQDKSGLPNDRFSAERPEGSISTLTIQRTEQRDSAMYRCASSSGFWEANVLTFGAGSRLTVL.

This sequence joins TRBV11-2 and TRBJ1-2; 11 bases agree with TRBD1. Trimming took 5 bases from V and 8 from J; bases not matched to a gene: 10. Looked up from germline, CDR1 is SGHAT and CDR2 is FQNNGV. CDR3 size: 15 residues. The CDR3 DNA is TGTGCCAGCAGCGCCCGGACAGGGGGCAGTCGGGGCTACACCTTC. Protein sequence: CASSARTGGSRGYTF.

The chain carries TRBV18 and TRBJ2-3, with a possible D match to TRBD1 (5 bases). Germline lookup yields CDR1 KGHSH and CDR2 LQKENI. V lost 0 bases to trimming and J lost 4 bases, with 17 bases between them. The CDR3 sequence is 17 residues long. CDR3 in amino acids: CASSPPNSRQGPDTQYF. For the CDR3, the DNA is TGTGCCAGCTCACCACCGAATTCCCGGCAGGGCCCAGATACGCAGTATTTT.

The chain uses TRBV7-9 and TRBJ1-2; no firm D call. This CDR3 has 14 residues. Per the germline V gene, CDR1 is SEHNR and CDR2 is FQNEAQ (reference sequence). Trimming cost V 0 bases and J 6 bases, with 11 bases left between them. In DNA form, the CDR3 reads TGTGCCAGCAGCTTAGCGAAGGTCCGACATGGCTACACCTTC. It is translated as CASSLAKVRHGYTF. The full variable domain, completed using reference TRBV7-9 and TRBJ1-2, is DTGVSQNPRHKITKRGQNVTFRCDPISEHNRLYWYRQTLGQGPEFLTYFQNEAQLEKSRLLSDRFSAERPKGSFSTLEIQRTEQGDSAMYLCASSLAKVRHGYTFGSGTRLTVV.

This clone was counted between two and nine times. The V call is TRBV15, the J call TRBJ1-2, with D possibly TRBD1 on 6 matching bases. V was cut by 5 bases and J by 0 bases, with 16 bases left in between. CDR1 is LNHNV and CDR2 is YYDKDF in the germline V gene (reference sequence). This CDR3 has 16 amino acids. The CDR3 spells CATSGSGTQANYGYTF. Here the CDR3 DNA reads TGTGCCACCAGCGGCTCCGGGACACAAGCTAACTATGGCTACACCTTC.

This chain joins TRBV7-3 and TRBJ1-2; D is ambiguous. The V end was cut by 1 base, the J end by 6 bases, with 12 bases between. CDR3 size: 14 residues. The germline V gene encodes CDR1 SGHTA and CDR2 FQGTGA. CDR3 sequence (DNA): TGTGCCAGCAGCTTAAATCCAGGATCCCATGGCTACACCTTC. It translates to CASSLNPGSHGYTF.

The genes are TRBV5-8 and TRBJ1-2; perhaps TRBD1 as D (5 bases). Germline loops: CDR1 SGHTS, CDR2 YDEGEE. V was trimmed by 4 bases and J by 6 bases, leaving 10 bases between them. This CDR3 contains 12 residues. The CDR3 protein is CASSKTAHGYTF. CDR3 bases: TGTGCCAGCAGCAAGACAGCGCATGGCTACACCTTC.

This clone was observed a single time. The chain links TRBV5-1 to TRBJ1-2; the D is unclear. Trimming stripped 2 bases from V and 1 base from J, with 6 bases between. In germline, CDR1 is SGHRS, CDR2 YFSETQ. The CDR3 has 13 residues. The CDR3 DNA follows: TGCGCCAGCAGCTTCAAGGATAACTATGGCTACACCTTC. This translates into CASSFKDNYGYTF.

CDR3 bases: TGTGCCAGCAGCCCCGGGGGGTCACCCCTCCACTTT. The encoded protein is CASSPGGSPLHF. The chain recombines TRBV7-9 with TRBJ1-6; TRBD1 might be the D (5 bases). V was pared by 5 bases and J by 10 bases, with 9 bases between. The germline gives CDR1 SEHNR, CDR2 FQNEAQ (reference sequence). There are 12 residues in the CDR3.

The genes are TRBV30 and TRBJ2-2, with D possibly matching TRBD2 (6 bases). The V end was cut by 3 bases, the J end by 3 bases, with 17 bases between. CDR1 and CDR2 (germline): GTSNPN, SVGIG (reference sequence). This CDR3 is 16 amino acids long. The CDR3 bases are TGTGCCTGGAGCCAGGCCTGGGGGGAGTACACCGGGGAGCTGTTTTTT. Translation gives CAWSQAWGEYTGELFF.

DNA of the CDR3: TGCGCCAGCAGCCAGGGACAGGCCTCCTCGGATCTCTACTATGGCTACACCTTC. It codes for CASSQGQASSDLYYGYTF. The chain has TRBV4-1 and TRBJ1-2, with 8 bases identical to TRBD1. Germline V CDR1 and CDR2: MGHRA, YSYEKL. The CDR3 spans 18 residues. After removal of 3 bases from V and 3 bases from J, the junction contained 15 bases not matched to a gene.

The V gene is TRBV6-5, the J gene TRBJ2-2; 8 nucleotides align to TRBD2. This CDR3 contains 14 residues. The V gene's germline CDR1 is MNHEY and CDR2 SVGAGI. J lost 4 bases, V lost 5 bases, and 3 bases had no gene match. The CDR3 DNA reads TGTGCCAGCAGTACTCGGGAGGGCACCGGGGAGCTGTTTTTT. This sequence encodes CASSTREGTGELFF.